This T cell receptor (beta chain) was sequenced for a study of shared clonotypes between healthy human individuals. Study at large: Donor composition was a couple of women and three men, aged 18 to 49. General study results and limits: Sharing across four donors was highest in naive CD4 (roughly 5%) and lowest in memory CD8 (approximately 0.4%). Naive subsets generally exceeded memory subsets in estimated richness.

Comments on this clone: As yet, its antigen is unknown.

The naive CD8 fraction comprised CD45RO-negative cells positively selected for CCR7 and excluded terminally differentiated effector memory CD45RA+ cells. The V gene end was trimmed by 0 bases and the J gene end by 7 bases; junction bases not matched to a gene: 5. CDR3 length: 14 residues. CDR1 is MNHEY and CDR2 is SMNVEV in the germline V gene (reference sequence). Clones were read by immunoSEQ multiplex PCR, and TCRdb kept only the in-frame ones, dropping some. This sample has roughly 2.1 million clones, with 85% to 95% found just once. The origin of this receptor is a man between 18 and 29 years old in good health. Some clones in this sample may be carry-over from other donors' samples. The chain couples TRBV27 to TRBJ1-2, with TRBD1 identical over 7 bases. The specimen was naive CD8+ T cells from PBMCs. This chain's CDR3 is CASSLSKTGVGYTF. The CDR3, as DNA: TGTGCCAGCAGTTTATCGAAAACAGGGGTTGGCTACACCTTC.